Below, one TCR beta chain is given with its context. No antigen is known for it. The record has no base qualities; no much larger clone is one base away. Enrolling through a virtual design, the prospective study's participants ranged in age from roughly 18 to 89 years and lived across roughly 23 United States geographic areas. Cohort assignment in the prospective study relied on participant-reported clinical history from a screening survey and a study questionnaire. Recovered participants in ImmuneRACE Cohort 3 were defined as having two consecutive negative NP/OP PCR tests, clearance from a healthcare professional, or resolution of symptoms. In the prospective study, mobile phlebotomists collected whole blood, serum and a nasopharyngeal or oropharyngeal swab from each participant. Participants in the prospective study had the option to provide additional blood draws and questionnaires over an approximately 2-month period. Prospective study blood samples were shipped either frozen or at room temperature before DNA extraction.

This entry is derived from a study of blood T cell repertoires in COVID-19 (dated by TCRdb to the early 2020s). In the study overall: Samples from collaborators originated in the United States, Italy and Spain and spanned both the acute and convalescent phases of COVID-19. Nearly every sample came with metadata listing a de-identified subject ID, COVID-19 status, age in years and sex. HLA class I and class II types, where available, came from metadata supplied by the sample provider rather than from assay-based typing. The material from the prospective study consisted of cDNA or gDNA derived from T cells, B-cell-depleted T cells, or PBMCs. Subjects who had been exposed to COVID-19, were actively infected with it, or had recovered from it provided the deeply sampled blood TCRbeta repertoires that made up the dataset. The repertoires were released in a freely available public database meant as a resource for research on the immune response to SARS-CoV-2. The samples were drawn from the first 160 participants of the ongoing ImmuneRACE study and from over 950 subjects provided by 6 global collaborators.

What the authors observed across the whole study: The amount of clinical and demographic metadata varied by source and participant and was provided uncurated.

TCRbeta CDR3 regions were amplified from genomic DNA by means of the immunoSEQ Assay, a bias-controlled multiplex PCR. The published analysis was carried out like this. The number of nucleated cells in each sample was estimated by amplification of reference gene primers within the assay. To quantify the absolute abundance of each unique TCRbeta CDR3 rearrangement, sequence reads were collapsed and filtered. For each sample, productive Simpson clonality was calculated by taking the square root of Simpson's diversity index across productive rearrangements. Here the immuneACCESS table is served through TCRdb, limited to in-frame sequences with V and J called. Missing clones are a known gap in these copies; in checked studies unresolved V genes cover under half, and the rest lacks a known reason. V and J calls plus clone size are reproduced from that table; the DNA served to infer D and trimming. This sample is represented by approximately 170,000 clones; 88% of them were singletons. The ten largest account for roughly 9% of the sample.

Including cysteine and phenylalanine, the CDR3 has 15 amino acids. The entry retains the CDR3 DNA only, 45 bases that are in frame from base 1. Sequences SEHNR (CDR1) and FQNEAQ (CDR2) are obtained from the germline V gene (reference sequence). Trimming costs V 1 base and J 4 bases, and their ends lie 10 bases apart. The sequence came from a woman between 18 and 30 years old who had recovered from COVID-19. The V and J segments used are TRBV7-9 and TRBJ1-4; tentative D gene TRBD1, with 6 bases matching. Sequenced material: PBMCs or T cells enriched from blood (not recorded which). The CDR3 sequence is CASSLGQGSNEKLFF. The nucleotide sequence reads TGTGCCAGCAGCTTAGGTCAGGGGAGTAATGAAAAACTGTTTTTT.